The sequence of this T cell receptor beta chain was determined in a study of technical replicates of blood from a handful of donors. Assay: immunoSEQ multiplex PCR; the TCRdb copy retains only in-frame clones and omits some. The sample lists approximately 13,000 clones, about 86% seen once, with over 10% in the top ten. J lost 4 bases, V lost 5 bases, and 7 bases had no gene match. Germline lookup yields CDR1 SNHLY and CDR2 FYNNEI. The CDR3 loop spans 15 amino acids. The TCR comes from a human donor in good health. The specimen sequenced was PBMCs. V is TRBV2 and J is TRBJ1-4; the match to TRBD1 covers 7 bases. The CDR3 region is CASSRTGQINEKLFF. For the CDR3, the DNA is TGTGCCAGCAGTAGGACGGGACAGATTAATGAAAAACTGTTTTTT.